This T cell receptor (beta chain) was documented in a study of CD8 T cells in ankylosing spondylitis. General study results and limits: Reports say disease-linked clones showed up significantly more in matched ankylosing spondylitis synovial fluid. Prior work had noted some motif variants in reactive arthritis blood and synovial fluid. Seemingly characteristic of ankylosing spondylitis blood was a TCR beta motif consisting of under 10 highly homologous variants.

5'-RACE, quantitative and with molecular barcodes, yielded the TCR beta libraries. TCRdb called the 5' RACE reads again in MiXCR, with one record for every CDR3 protein. The table shows a few hundred thousand distinct CDR3 sequences, with around 18% occurring only once. Germline V CDR1 and CDR2: SGHAT, FQNNGV. The CDR3 length is 14 residues. V lost 2 bases and J lost 2, with 7 bases in between. On this clonotype itself: What it binds is not known.

Sequenced material: blood, either unsorted or a sorted T cell fraction (not recorded which). The TCR originated in a male donor with ankylosing spondylitis. This rearrangement joins TRBV11-2 to TRBJ1-3; D is unclear. CDR3: CASSLMPTGNTIYF. The CDR3 bases are TGTGCCAGCAGCTTAATGCCGACTGGAAACACCATATATTTT.